Below are 20 T cell receptor beta chains sequenced from a single sample in a study of vaccination and CD4 T cells after COVID-19. The Oncomine TCR Beta short-read assay sequenced DNA from cultured CD4+ T cells. TCRdb used MiXCR to reprocess the PCR reads, holding one entry per CDR3 protein. The data hold approximately 9,300 distinct CDR3 sequences, with about 64% observed a single time. Treatment specified: roughly 11-day PBMC culture with coronavirus spike peptide pools or control peptides (ViraFEST assay). These receptors have no identified antigens. Sequenced sample: CD4+ T cells from blood, cultured in vitro. These TCRs come from a human donor who had recovered from COVID-19.

V and J are TRBV7-2 and TRBJ2-1, with 7 bases lining up with TRBD1. The CDR3 loop spans 15 amino acids. The ends lost 4 bases at V and 5 bases at J; junction bases unmatched: 8. Germline CDR1 and CDR2: SGHTA and FQGNSA. CDR3 in DNA: TGTGCCAGCAGCTCTGAACGGACAGGCAACAATGAGCAGTTCTTC. Its protein is CASSSERTGNNEQFF.

The V gene is TRBV5-1, the J gene TRBJ2-5; TRBD2 is a possible D gene (5 bases). The CDR3 has 14 residues. V gave up 4 bases and J gave up 5 bases, with 15 bases separating them. The germline V gene has CDR1 SGHRS and CDR2 YFSETQ. The CDR3 loop reads CASSLPAGEETQYF. CDR3 coding DNA: TGCGCCAGCAGCCTGCCCGCCGGGGAGGAGACCCAGTACTTC.

Comments on this clonotype: An end of the junction does not agree with germline; a read error may underlie this. The chain is built from TRBV7-7 and TRBJ2-5; D gene uncertain. Germline CDR1 reads SSHAT; CDR2 reads FNYEAQ (reference sequence). This CDR3 has 15 amino acids. The CDR3 region has the DNA TGTGCTAGCAGCTTACTAATTGGTGCGGAAGAGACCCAGTACTTC. Encoded protein: CASSLLIGAEETQYF.

This clonotype was counted only a few times. The V call is TRBV18, the J call TRBJ2-7, with 7 positions matching TRBD1. The CDR3 runs 14 residues. The V gene's germline CDR1 is KGHSH and CDR2 LQKENI. V gave up 5 bases and J gave up 4 bases; unmatched junction bases: 8. The CDR3 DNA is TGTGCCAGCTCAACCGGGACAGCACCTTACGAGCAGTACTTC. Protein product: CASSTGTAPYEQYF.

This sequence joins TRBV20-1 and TRBJ1-2; 10 nucleotides match TRBD1. Per germline, CDR1 DFQATT and CDR2 SNEGSKA (reference sequence). The CDR3 runs 16 residues. V shed 3 bases and J 3 bases; nucleotides not matched to a gene: 10. DNA of the CDR3: TGCAGTGCTAGCGCCCCCCGGGACAGGGGAGACTATGGCTACACCTTC. Its protein product is CSASAPRDRGDYGYTF.

CDR3 DNA sequence: TGTGCCAGCAGTTACTCCCCCTCTTACAATGAGCAGTTCTTC. This gives the protein CASSYSPSYNEQFF. The rearrangement links TRBV6-5 to TRBJ2-1; D uncertain. Germline CDR1 and CDR2: MNHEY and SVGAGI. This CDR3 has 14 residues. Trimming removed 0 bases from V and 4 bases from J, with 7 bases in between.

This sequence joins TRBV24-1 and TRBJ2-3, with TRBD2 matching 10 bases. The ends lost 4 bases at V and 0 bases at J; junction bases unmatched: 6. The germline V gene encodes CDR1 KGHDR and CDR2 SFDVKD. The CDR3 extends over 17 amino acids. The CDR3 DNA reads as TGTGCCACCAGTGACCATGGACTAGCGGAGAGCACAGATACGCAGTATTTT. This translates into CATSDHGLAESTDTQYF.

The chain employs TRBV11-2 and TRBJ2-7, with a weak D call TRBD2 (6 bases). Trimming cost V 0 bases and J 2 bases, with 14 bases left between them. The CDR3 runs 16 residues. Looked up from germline, CDR1 is SGHAT and CDR2 is FQNNGV. CDR3: CASSLDRAGMTYEQYF. The CDR3 coding sequence is TGTGCCAGCAGCTTAGATCGGGCGGGGATGACCTACGAGCAGTACTTC.

The chain links TRBV12-5 to TRBJ2-3; TRBD2 might be the D (5 bases). CDR1 LGHNT and CDR2 FRNRAP come from the germline V gene. The CDR3 loop spans 20 amino acids. V lost 0 bases, J lost 0 bases, and 22 bases lay in between. CDR3 nucleotides: TGTGCTAGTGGTTTGGTACTGAACGGTCTAGCCGAGGTTAGCACAGATACGCAGTATTTT. It translates to CASGLVLNGLAEVSTDTQYF.

The CDR3 DNA reads TGTGCCAGCAGCCTAGCCGCGGAAAGAGCTGAAGCTTTCTTT. Translated: CASSLAAERAEAFF. The J gene is TRBJ1-1, the V gene TRBV6-1; unclear D gene. CDR1 and CDR2 from the germline V gene are MNHNS and SASEGT. Trimming cost V 6 bases and J 6 bases, with 17 bases left between them. The CDR3 sequence is 14 residues long.

Judged by abundance, this clonotype is medium-sized. CDR3 in DNA: TGTGCCAGCAGCTTAGATTCCATAGGGGCCTACGAGCAGTACTTC. It specifies CASSLDSIGAYEQYF. This chain links TRBV11-3 with TRBJ2-7; tentative D call: TRBD1 (5 bases). V lost 0 bases and J lost 2, with 11 bases in between. Germline V gene lookup returns CDR1 SGHNT and CDR2 YENEEA. The CDR3 totals 15 residues.

The chain couples TRBV4-3 to TRBJ1-2, with TRBD1 matching over 7 bases. Trimming removed 3 bases from V and 2 bases from J; junction bases left unmatched: 3. Looked up from germline, CDR1 is LGHNA and CDR2 is YSLEER. The CDR3 extends over 14 amino acids. The CDR3 region has the DNA TGCGCCAGCAGCCACTTGACAGGGAACTATGGCTACACCTTC. This translates into CASSHLTGNYGYTF.

The J gene is TRBJ2-7, the V gene TRBV12-5, with D unresolved. V lost 0 bases and J lost 3, with 15 bases in between. Germline V CDR1 and CDR2: LGHNT, FRNRAP. The CDR3 totals 16 residues. The CDR3 loop is CASGLVLSQDFYEQYF. CDR3 in DNA: TGTGCTAGTGGTTTGGTACTCTCCCAGGATTTCTACGAGCAGTACTTC.

The gene calls are TRBV6-1 and TRBJ1-6, with 10 bases fitting TRBD1. V was clipped by 5 bases and J by 5 bases; unmatched bases: 9. CDR1 and CDR2 from the germline V gene are MNHNS and SASEGT. The CDR3 extends over 17 amino acids. This CDR3 reads CASSQPRDRGHNSPLHF. The CDR3 bases are TGTGCCAGCAGTCAACCCCGGGACAGGGGTCATAATTCACCCCTCCACTTT.

This clonotype is medium-sized (0.01 to 0.1%) by share. The rearrangement links TRBV2 to TRBJ1-1; a possible D gene is TRBD1 (5 bases). The V end lost 11 bases, the J end lost 4 bases, and 17 bases lay between the germline ends. CDR1 is SNHLY, CDR2 FYNNEI, per germline. The CDR3 is 13 amino acids. The CDR3 coding sequence is TGTGCCGGGACTCTAGAGCGGCGCACTGAAGCTTTCTTT. The encoded protein is CAGTLERRTEAFF.

The table lists this clonotype with a few counts. The chain combines TRBV20-1 with TRBJ1-6; D uncertain. Germline CDR1 reads DFQATT; CDR2 reads SNEGSKA (reference sequence). There are 14 residues in the CDR3. V dropped 3 bases and J dropped 9 bases, with 15 bases sitting between them. Here the CDR3 DNA reads TGCAGTGCTAGGACCGGGCCCGAGGGTTCACCCCTCCACTTT. Protein product: CSARTGPEGSPLHF.

The chain employs TRBV20-1 and TRBJ2-1; either TRBD1 or TRBD2 may fit D (6 bases each). Trimming took off 0 bases at V and 8 bases at J, with 17 bases between the two ends. CDR3 length: 15 residues. Germline V gene lookup returns CDR1 DFQATT and CDR2 SNEGSKA (reference sequence). The CDR3 sequence is CSARDGRGRPDEQFF. The CDR3 nucleotides are TGCAGTGCTAGAGATGGACGGGGGCGACCGGATGAGCAGTTCTTC.

Here the CDR3 reads CAWGDRTINQPQHF. The CDR3 DNA reads as TGTGCTTGGGGTGACAGAACGATCAATCAGCCCCAGCATTTT. The genes are TRBV30 and TRBJ1-5, with D perhaps matching TRBD1 (5 bases). The CDR3 totals 14 residues. From germline, CDR1 is GTSNPN and CDR2 SVGIG (reference sequence).

The rearrangement links TRBV19 to TRBJ1-1; 7 nucleotides line up with TRBD1. The CDR3 runs 18 residues. The germline V gene has CDR1 LNHDA and CDR2 SQIVND (reference sequence). V lost 6 bases to trimming and J lost 5 bases; unmatched junction nucleotides: 21. Written as DNA, the CDR3 is TGTGCCAGTAGCACCGGGACAGCATGGAACCGTCTGAGGACTGAAGCTTTCTTT. This gives the protein CASSTGTAWNRLRTEAFF.

The CDR3 nucleotides are TGTGCCAGCAGTTACTCCGGCGGTTTCATGAACACTGAAGCTTTCTTT. This gives the protein CASSYSGGFMNTEAFF. This sequence joins TRBV6-5 and TRBJ1-1; no reliable D call. The germline gives CDR1 MNHEY, CDR2 SVGAGI. Trimming took off 0 bases at V and 0 bases at J, with 11 bases between the two ends. The CDR3 loop spans 16 amino acids.